The rows below give T cell receptor beta chains drawn from one sample of a study of Ad26.COV2.S vaccination and SARS-CoV-2 variants. Using immunoSEQ multiplex PCR, the repertoire was profiled, and TCRdb retains in-frame clones only, with some absent. This table has approximately 300,000 clones, about 86% appearing once. The source material was peripheral blood, sampled in a trial of Ad26.COV2.S vaccine versus placebo. The receptor set was obtained from a person between 18 and 65 years old who received the Ad26.COV2.S COVID-19 vaccine or a placebo. CDR3s include the opening cysteine and the closing phenylalanine or tryptophan. The order of the fields is clone size, D gene, V gene, J gene, CDR3 protein, CDR3 DNA. A D gene is named only where the DNA matches it firmly. The size entry is marked missing in some rows and otherwise reads once, few, many or a size class.

clone size: -
D gene: TRBD1
V gene: TRBV10-3
J gene: TRBJ2-3
CDR3 protein: CAISLTGKVADTQYF
CDR3 DNA: TGTGCCATCAGCCTGACAGGGAAGGTCGCAGATACGCAGTATTTT

clone size: -
D gene: TRBD1
V gene: TRBV7-2
J gene: TRBJ1-2
CDR3 protein: CASSLATGQGDGYTF
CDR3 DNA: TGTGCCAGCAGCTTAGCAACCGGACAGGGCGACGGCTACACCTTC

clone size: -
D gene: TRBD1
V gene: TRBV19
J gene: TRBJ2-3
CDR3 protein: CASSKTGTGDTQYF
CDR3 DNA: TGTGCCAGTAGTAAGACAGGGACGGGAGATACGCAGTATTTT

clone size: -
D gene: -
V gene: TRBV11-2
J gene: TRBJ2-2
CDR3 protein: CASSLAGFRDHRGELFF
CDR3 DNA: TGTGCCAGCAGCTTAGCTGGGTTCAGAGATCATCGCGGGGAGCTGTTTTTT

clone size: -
D gene: TRBD1
V gene: TRBV18
J gene: TRBJ2-1
CDR3 protein: CASSTSRAETGSLNEQFF
CDR3 DNA: TGTGCCAGCTCGACATCACGTGCGGAGACAGGGAGTCTTAATGAGCAGTTCTTC

clone size: -
D gene: TRBD2
V gene: TRBV12-3/TRBV12-4
J gene: TRBJ2-7
CDR3 protein: CASSFQRDYEQYF
CDR3 DNA: TGTGCCAGCAGTTTCCAGCGGGACTACGAGCAGTACTTC

clone size: -
D gene: -
V gene: TRBV3-1/TRBV3-2
J gene: TRBJ1-6
CDR3 protein: CASSPYPNSPLHF
CDR3 DNA: TGTGCCAGCAGCCCCTACCCTAATTCACCCCTCCACTTT

clone size: -
D gene: -
V gene: TRBV30
J gene: TRBJ1-2
CDR3 protein: CAWGAGVFPHGYTF
CDR3 DNA: TGTGCCTGGGGAGCGGGTGTCTTCCCCCATGGCTACACCTTC

clone size: -
D gene: -
V gene: TRBV13
J gene: TRBJ1-1
CDR3 protein: CASSPRRLEGNTEAFF
CDR3 DNA: TGTGCCAGCAGCCCCCGCCGTCTCGAAGGGAACACTGAAGCTTTCTTT

clone size: -
D gene: TRBD2
V gene: TRBV5-6
J gene: TRBJ2-7
CDR3 protein: CASSLGLLAGGTYEQYF
CDR3 DNA: TGTGCCAGCAGCTTGGGTCTACTAGCGGGGGGGACCTACGAGCAGTACTTC

clone size: -
D gene: -
V gene: TRBV4-3
J gene: TRBJ1-2
CDR3 protein: CASSQDLSAYGYTF
CDR3 DNA: TGCGCCAGCAGCCAAGATCTTTCAGCCTATGGCTACACCTTC

clone size: -
D gene: -
V gene: TRBV5-1
J gene: TRBJ1-4
CDR3 protein: CASRRATNEKLFF
CDR3 DNA: TGCGCCAGCAGGAGGGCAACTAATGAAAAACTGTTTTTT

clone size: -
D gene: -
V gene: TRBV30
J gene: TRBJ1-6
CDR3 protein: CAWSLGDFGSPLHF
CDR3 DNA: TGTGCCTGGAGCCTCGGGGATTTTGGTTCACCCCTCCACTTT

clone size: -
D gene: TRBD1
V gene: TRBV10-3
J gene: TRBJ1-1
CDR3 protein: CAISTTQGDTEAFF
CDR3 DNA: TGTGCCATCAGTACAACGCAGGGGGACACTGAAGCTTTCTTT

clone size: few
D gene: TRBD2
V gene: TRBV11-3
J gene: TRBJ2-1
CDR3 protein: CASSPGKRGSYNEQFF
CDR3 DNA: TGTGCCAGCAGCCCCGGGAAGCGGGGCTCCTACAATGAGCAGTTCTTC

clone size: -
D gene: TRBD1
V gene: TRBV18
J gene: TRBJ1-4
CDR3 protein: CASSPRLDRGLEKLFF
CDR3 DNA: TGTGCCAGCTCACCCAGACTGGACAGGGGCCTTGAAAAACTGTTTTTT

clone size: -
D gene: -
V gene: TRBV5-4
J gene: TRBJ1-2
CDR3 protein: CASSSDPIYGYTF
CDR3 DNA: TGTGCCAGCAGCTCGGACCCAATCTATGGCTACACCTTC

clone size: -
D gene: -
V gene: TRBV7-9
J gene: TRBJ2-3
CDR3 protein: CASTRTDYTDTQYF
CDR3 DNA: TGTGCCAGCACCCGGACAGACTACACAGATACGCAGTATTTT

clone size: once
D gene: TRBD2
V gene: TRBV7-9
J gene: TRBJ2-7
CDR3 protein: CASSLVRAGGYEQYF
CDR3 DNA: TGTGCCAGCAGCTTAGTACGAGCGGGGGGATACGAGCAGTACTTC

clone size: -
D gene: -
V gene: TRBV28
J gene: TRBJ1-2
CDR3 protein: CASSFGLGYTF
CDR3 DNA: TGTGCCAGCAGTTTTGGGCTCGGCTACACCTTC

clone size: -
D gene: TRBD2
V gene: TRBV6-2/TRBV6-3
J gene: TRBJ2-1
CDR3 protein: CASSQTSGGYNEQFF
CDR3 DNA: TGTGCCAGCAGTCAGACTAGCGGGGGGTACAATGAGCAGTTCTTC

clone size: few
D gene: -
V gene: TRBV29-1
J gene: TRBJ2-2
CDR3 protein: CSAAELRGELFF
CDR3 DNA: TGCAGCGCAGCCGAGCTAAGAGGGGAGCTGTTTTTT

clone size: -
D gene: TRBD1
V gene: TRBV6-5
J gene: TRBJ2-7
CDR3 protein: CASKGDRGYYEQYF
CDR3 DNA: TGTGCCAGCAAAGGGGACAGGGGATACTACGAGCAGTACTTC

clone size: -
D gene: TRBD2
V gene: TRBV19
J gene: TRBJ2-2
CDR3 protein: CASSIDLSGGAASTGELFF
CDR3 DNA: TGTGCCAGTAGTATAGATCTATCCGGGGGGGCCGCGAGCACCGGGGAGCTGTTTTTT

clone size: -
D gene: -
V gene: TRBV5-5
J gene: TRBJ1-3
CDR3 protein: CASSRDPSSGNTIYF
CDR3 DNA: TGTGCCAGCAGCCGGGACCCCAGCTCTGGAAACACCATATATTTT

clone size: -
D gene: -
V gene: TRBV5-1
J gene: TRBJ1-5
CDR3 protein: CASSLGSDQPQHF
CDR3 DNA: TGCGCCAGCAGCTTGGGCAGCGATCAGCCCCAGCATTTT

clone size: -
D gene: TRBD2
V gene: TRBV7-2
J gene: TRBJ2-3
CDR3 protein: CASSSRLAGGTDTQYF
CDR3 DNA: TGTGCCAGCAGCTCTCGACTAGCGGGGGGGACAGATACGCAGTATTTT

clone size: once
D gene: TRBD2
V gene: TRBV5-6
J gene: TRBJ2-3
CDR3 protein: CASLTSGGADTQYF
CDR3 DNA: TGTGCCAGCCTGACTAGCGGGGGGGCGGATACGCAGTATTTT

clone size: few
D gene: -
V gene: TRBV14
J gene: TRBJ2-7
CDR3 protein: CASSQVTGKYEQYF
CDR3 DNA: TGTGCCAGCAGCCAAGTAACAGGGAAGTACGAGCAGTACTTC

clone size: -
D gene: -
V gene: TRBV7-2
J gene: TRBJ2-1
CDR3 protein: CASSLPPHGYNEQFF
CDR3 DNA: TGTGCCAGCAGCTTACCCCCCCATGGCTACAATGAGCAGTTCTTC

clone size: -
D gene: -
V gene: TRBV5-1
J gene: TRBJ1-1
CDR3 protein: CASSLTIQGGGTEAFF
CDR3 DNA: TGCGCCAGCAGCTTGACAATACAGGGCGGCGGCACTGAAGCTTTCTTT

clone size: once
D gene: -
V gene: TRBV30
J gene: TRBJ1-2
CDR3 protein: CAWNKGKLDGYTF
CDR3 DNA: TGTGCCTGGAATAAAGGGAAGTTGGATGGCTACACCTTC

clone size: -
D gene: TRBD2
V gene: TRBV18
J gene: TRBJ2-1
CDR3 protein: CASSPHKLRTSGGLNNEQFF
CDR3 DNA: TGTGCCAGCTCACCCCACAAACTTCGGACTAGCGGGGGGCTAAACAATGAGCAGTTCTTC

clone size: -
D gene: -
V gene: TRBV29-1
J gene: TRBJ2-3
CDR3 protein: CSVDGSGTDTQYF
CDR3 DNA: TGCAGCGTTGACGGGAGCGGCACAGATACGCAGTATTTT

clone size: -
D gene: -
V gene: TRBV9
J gene: TRBJ2-1
CDR3 protein: CASSVSVGAINEQFF
CDR3 DNA: TGTGCCAGCAGCGTATCTGTAGGAGCTATTAATGAGCAGTTCTTC

clone size: -
D gene: -
V gene: TRBV7-3
J gene: TRBJ2-7
CDR3 protein: CASSLDSNYEQYF
CDR3 DNA: TGTGCCAGCAGCTTAGACTCAAACTACGAGCAGTACTTC

clone size: -
D gene: -
V gene: TRBV27
J gene: TRBJ1-1
CDR3 protein: CASSLTGLHTEAFF
CDR3 DNA: TGTGCCAGCAGTTTAACGGGGCTTCACACTGAAGCTTTCTTT

clone size: once
D gene: -
V gene: TRBV29-1
J gene: TRBJ1-1
CDR3 protein: CSVEEGVTEAFF
CDR3 DNA: TGCAGCGTTGAAGAGGGGGTTACTGAAGCTTTCTTT

clone size: -
D gene: TRBD1
V gene: TRBV5-4
J gene: TRBJ1-1
CDR3 protein: CASSKGQMDTEAFF
CDR3 DNA: TGTGCCAGCAGTAAGGGACAGATGGACACTGAAGCTTTCTTT

clone size: -
D gene: -
V gene: TRBV15
J gene: TRBJ1-5
CDR3 protein: CATSREVASDQPQHF
CDR3 DNA: TGTGCCACCAGCAGAGAGGTCGCGTCAGATCAGCCCCAGCATTTT

clone size: -
D gene: -
V gene: TRBV5-4
J gene: TRBJ1-6
CDR3 protein: CASSLSSPLHF
CDR3 DNA: TGTGCCAGCAGCTTGAGTTCACCCCTCCACTTT

clone size: -
D gene: -
V gene: TRBV7-9
J gene: TRBJ2-7
CDR3 protein: CASRNGYEQYF
CDR3 DNA: TGTGCCAGCAGAAACGGCTACGAGCAGTACTTC

clone size: -
D gene: TRBD2
V gene: TRBV19
J gene: TRBJ2-2
CDR3 protein: CASSDRRGGTGELFF
CDR3 DNA: TGTGCCAGTAGTGACCGTCGGGGAGGGACCGGGGAGCTGTTTTTT

clone size: -
D gene: -
V gene: TRBV19
J gene: TRBJ1-5
CDR3 protein: CASSIRGPNSNQPQHF
CDR3 DNA: TGTGCCAGTAGTATACGGGGCCCTAATAGCAATCAGCCCCAGCATTTT

clone size: -
D gene: TRBD1
V gene: TRBV3-1/TRBV3-2
J gene: TRBJ2-7
CDR3 protein: CASSPGQAPGEQYF
CDR3 DNA: TGTGCCAGCAGCCCAGGACAGGCCCCGGGGGAGCAGTACTTC

clone size: -
D gene: -
V gene: TRBV28
J gene: TRBJ2-1
CDR3 protein: CASSSPYNEQFF
CDR3 DNA: TGTGCCAGCAGTTCGCCCTACAATGAGCAGTTCTTC

clone size: -
D gene: TRBD1
V gene: TRBV7-6
J gene: TRBJ2-1
CDR3 protein: CASSRQGPGQGVGEQFF
CDR3 DNA: TGTGCCAGCAGCCGTCAGGGGCCGGGACAGGGGGTAGGGGAGCAGTTCTTC

clone size: -
D gene: TRBD1
V gene: TRBV2
J gene: TRBJ1-5
CDR3 protein: CASRNHRGRREWSNQPQHF
CDR3 DNA: TGTGCCAGTAGGAACCACAGGGGGCGCCGGGAATGGAGCAATCAGCCCCAGCATTTT

clone size: -
D gene: -
V gene: TRBV6-1
J gene: TRBJ2-7
CDR3 protein: CASSVYYRDTVYEQYF
CDR3 DNA: TGTGCCAGCAGTGTCTACTACCGGGACACCGTGTACGAGCAGTACTTC

clone size: -
D gene: -
V gene: TRBV21-1
J gene: TRBJ2-2
CDR3 protein: CASSKARETGPFSDTGELFF
CDR3 DNA: TGTGCCAGCAGCAAAGCGCGGGAGACGGGCCCTTTTTCGGACACCGGGGAGCTGTTTTTT